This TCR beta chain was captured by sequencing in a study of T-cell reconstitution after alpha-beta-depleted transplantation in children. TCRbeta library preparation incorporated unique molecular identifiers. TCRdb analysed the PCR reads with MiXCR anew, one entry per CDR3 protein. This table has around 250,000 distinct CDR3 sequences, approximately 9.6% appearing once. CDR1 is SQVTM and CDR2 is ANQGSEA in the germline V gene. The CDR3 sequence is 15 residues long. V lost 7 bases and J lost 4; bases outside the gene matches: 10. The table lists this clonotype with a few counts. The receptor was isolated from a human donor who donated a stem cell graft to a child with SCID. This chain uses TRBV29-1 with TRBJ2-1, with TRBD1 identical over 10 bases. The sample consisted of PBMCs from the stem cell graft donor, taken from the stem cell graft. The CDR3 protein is CSASTTGGGYNEQFF. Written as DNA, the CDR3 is TGCAGCGCATCAACGACAGGGGGCGGGTACAATGAGCAGTTCTTC.